The text below deals with one T cell receptor (beta chain). This clonotype is identified as medium-sized (0.01 to 0.1%). Its antigen has not been determined. Base-call qualities are not available, and no considerably larger clone is one nucleotide away. CDR3 length: 13 amino acids, cysteine to phenylalanine. The only DNA kept is the CDR3, 39 bases in frame from the first base. Looking up the germline V gene yields CDR1 SQVTM and CDR2 ANQGSEA. Trimming removed 5 bases from V and 5 bases from J, leaving 12 bases between the germline ends. Sequencing took place on an Illumina MiSeq. TRB rearrangements were amplified by multiplex PCR with BIOMED2 TRB-A/B primer pools. Two consecutive PCRs added Illumina-compatible adapters and 7-nucleotide sample barcodes to the amplicons. Phusion HS II polymerase was used for all library PCRs. Amplicons were gel-purified with the NucleoSpin Gel and PCR Clean-up kit, quantified on Qubit, and pooled at about 4 nM. Amplicon pool quality was checked on an Agilent 2100 Bioanalyzer before Illumina next-generation sequencing. The published analysis was carried out like this. MiXCR 3.0.8 with the default MiXCR reference library was used to annotate TRB rearrangements. Non-productive reads and sequences with fewer than 2 reads were excluded, and each unique CDR3 nucleotide sequence counted as one clone. Clonality, diversity, richness and V-J gene usage were computed in R 3.5.1. GLIPH2 was used to cluster TCRs based on CDR3 similarity, and OLGA was used to calculate the generation probabilities. GLIPH2 clusters were kept only if they contained at least four unique TCR clonotypes found in at least three individuals. TCRdb reanalyzed the raw reads on its own, using fastp at Q25 for trimming and MiXCR for clone calling, and kept in-frame beta chains. Here each entry gathers all rows of one CDR3 protein and keeps the most common genes and DNA. The V and J calls were not made by the authors but by TCRdb's processing. Recorded for this sample are 11,000 to 15,000 distinct CDR3 sequences; 29% of them occurred a single time. The ten largest clonotypes hold 7% to 7.5% of the sample.

The sample belongs to a study of T and B cells in COVID-19 patients (dated by TCRdb to 2018 to 2021). Turning to the overall study: In this study, adaptive immunity was profiled in COVID-19 patients who either had active infection or had recovered, using TRB and IGH repertoire sequencing of peripheral blood. Up to about 10 follow-up blood samples were collected per patient, with some samples spanning different disease stages in the same individual. The recovered cohort included around 18 patients who contributed about 21 samples, and most of those patients had mild to moderate COVID-19 that was managed on an outpatient basis. Critical illness requiring mechanical ventilation or ECMO was present in about 65% of the 20 patients in the active-infection cohort. In the active-infection cohort, about 90% of the roughly 20 patients had comorbidities linked to unfavorable COVID-19 outcome. A couple of patients were in both the active and recovered cohorts because samples existed from active disease and from after recovery. Repertoire analyses used an age-matched reference group of nearly 40 healthy donors who were negative for COVID-19 antibodies as the comparison. The recovered cohort had a median age of roughly 30 years, compared with about 70 years in the active-infection cohort. Over 8.3 million TCR sequences were analysed in a TCR and BCR sequence repository that covered 35 or so patients and 65 to 75 time points. Broad study findings and their caveats: Patients with COVID-19 were reported to show strongly skewed TRBV/TRBJ gene usage. The size of the cohort was considered insufficient for assessing HLA contributions to COVID-19 susceptibility or severity. The reported TCR clusters were said to need prospective validation before any clinical use. TRB repertoires were found to be highly clonal in active COVID-19, whereas diversity and richness at recovery were found to rise above healthy donor levels. Specific T cell subsets (CD4+/Treg/CD8+) and sorted SARS-CoV-2-responsive or tetramer+ T cells had not yet been sequenced, and these experiments were ongoing. The recovered cohort had 2,400 or so exclusive TCR clusters, including approximately 34 low-pGen clusters. Blood samples from mildly ill patients during symptoms and early samples from severe cases were scarce.

TRB repertoires were amplified from around 250-460 ng of genomic DNA extracted from blood. Sequencing was performed on blood. This TCR derives from a human donor who had recovered from COVID-19. The chain is encoded by TRBV29-1 joined to TRBJ1-4; perhaps TRBD1 is the D gene, with 5 bases matching. Here the CDR3 is given as CSVRGRTNEKLFF. The nucleotides are TGCAGCGTTCGGGGCAGGACGAATGAAAAACTGTTTTTT.